Listed below are T cell receptor beta chains from one sample, sequenced in a study of cytomegalovirus exposure and HLA in healthy donors. Clones were sequenced by immunoSEQ multiplex PCR, and TCRdb holds only the in-frame ones, with some missing. This sample has almost 200,000 clones, with 70% to 80% found just once. Sequencing was carried out using PBMCs. The receptors derive from a male donor in good health and CMV-seropositive. Each CDR3 is given with its conserved first and last residue. The D gene is left open where the match is weak. Clone size, where shown, is once, few, many, or a class for clones that have expanded.

>NA|TRBV6-1|NA|TRBJ1-3
TGTGCCAGCAACGAACGGGGGGACAACACCATATATTTT
CASNERGDNTIYF
>TRBD1|TRBV6-5|NA|TRBJ1-2
TGTGCCAGCAGCTTCCTTGGACAGGGACCCTATGGCTACACCTTC
CASSFLGQGPYGYTF
>NA|TRBV19|NA|TRBJ2-7
TGTGCCAGTAGTTCTTATTTAGGGACACTCGAGCAGTACTTC
CASSSYLGTLEQYF
>NA|TRBV21-1|NA|TRBJ2-5
TGTGCCAGCAGCCTGTACTGTAAGACTAGCGGGAAAGAGACCCAGTACTTC
CASSLYCKTSGKETQYF
>TRBD2|TRBV7-2|few|TRBJ2-3
TGTGCCAGCAGGGACGGGACTAGCGGGAGGGGGGCAGATACGCAGTATTTT
CASRDGTSGRGADTQYF
>TRBD1|TRBV11-2|NA|TRBJ2-2
TGTGCCAGCAGCGTAGGGACAGTTGGCGGGGAGCTGTTTTTT
CASSVGTVGGELFF
>NA|TRBV6-5|NA|TRBJ2-1
TGTGCCAGCAGTTATGAGGCCAGGGCCATATACAATGAGCAGTTCTTC
CASSYEARAIYNEQFF
>NA|TRBV11-2|NA|TRBJ1-3
TGTGCCAGCAGCCCGCAGAATGGAAACACCATATATTTT
CASSPQNGNTIYF
>TRBD2|TRBV5-6|few|TRBJ2-3
TGTGCCAGCAGCTTGGAATTAGCGGGGGCCTCCACAGATACGCAGTATTTT
CASSLELAGASTDTQYF
>TRBD1|TRBV11-3|few|TRBJ2-2
TGTGCCAGCAGCCATAGAGGACAGGGGGCCGGGGAGCTGTTTTTT
CASSHRGQGAGELFF
>TRBD1|TRBV6-1|NA|TRBJ2-3
TGTGCCAGCAGTGAGACGCTGAGGACAGGCTTCACAGATACGCAGTATTTT
CASSETLRTGFTDTQYF
>TRBD2|TRBV19|NA|TRBJ2-1
TGTGCCAGTAGAGTAACTAGCGGGAGATTTTCCTACAATGAGCAGTTCTTC
CASRVTSGRFSYNEQFF
>TRBD1|TRBV7-3|NA|TRBJ2-1
TGTGCCAGCAGCTTAAACCCGACAGGGGCAGTTAATGAGCAGTTCTTC
CASSLNPTGAVNEQFF
>NA|TRBV11-3|NA|TRBJ2-3
TGTGCCAGCAGCTTACAGGGTGCTAGCACAGATACGCAGTATTTT
CASSLQGASTDTQYF
>NA|TRBV7-2|NA|TRBJ1-1
TGTGCCAGCAGCTATATGGCACACACTGAAGCTTTCTTT
CASSYMAHTEAFF
>NA|TRBV6-5|NA|TRBJ2-1
TGTGCCAGCAGTTACCGGGTTGGCGATGAGCAGTTCTTC
CASSYRVGDEQFF
>TRBD1|TRBV5-1|NA|TRBJ2-7
TGCGCCAGCAGCTTCCCTCCCGGGACAGGCCATTACGAGCAGTACTTC
CASSFPPGTGHYEQYF
>TRBD2|TRBV7-2|once|TRBJ2-3
TGTGCCAGCAGCTTAGACGGGAGGGTGGCAGATACGCAGTATTTT
CASSLDGRVADTQYF
>TRBD1|TRBV7-2|NA|TRBJ2-7
TGTGCCAGCAGCTTAGGGGACAGGGTTCGCTACGAGCAGTACTTC
CASSLGDRVRYEQYF
>TRBD1|TRBV27|NA|TRBJ2-7
TGTGCCAGCAGTTCCATAAGGACAGGCTACGAGCAGTACTTC
CASSSIRTGYEQYF
>NA|TRBV7-3|NA|TRBJ2-3
TGTGCCAGCAGCTCCAGGTCCGGGGTGAGCACAGATACGCAGTATTTT
CASSSRSGVSTDTQYF
>NA|TRBV9|NA|TRBJ1-6
TGTGCCAGCAGCGTAGAGGGGTCAACCAACCTCGGCCCCCTCCACTTT
CASSVEGSTNLGPLHF
>TRBD2|TRBV28|few|TRBJ2-2
TGTGCCAGCAGTTCACCCGGGACTAGCAGCACCGGGGAGCTGTTTTTT
CASSSPGTSSTGELFF
>TRBD2|TRBV9|NA|TRBJ2-1
TGTGCCAGCAGCGCCCCCGGGACTAGCAAGTTCTTC
CASSAPGTSKFF
>TRBD1|TRBV19|NA|TRBJ1-5
TGTGCCACCACGTCCGGGACAGGGGTGGAGGGCAATCAGCCCCAGCATTTT
CATTSGTGVEGNQPQHF
>NA|TRBV5-6|NA|TRBJ1-1
TGTGCCAGCAGCTTGGCGGGGAACACTGAAGCTTTCTTT
CASSLAGNTEAFF
>NA|TRBV19|NA|TRBJ2-6
TGTGCCAGTAGCTACAGCAAACCCGGGGCCAACGTCCTGACTTTC
CASSYSKPGANVLTF
>TRBD1|TRBV2|NA|TRBJ2-7
TGTGCCAGCAGTGGACAGGGAACATACTACGAGCAGCACTTC
CASSGQGTYYEQHF
>TRBD1|TRBV7-9|NA|TRBJ1-4
TGTGCCAGCAGCACTGGGACAGCCCTTAATGAAAAACTGTTTTTT
CASSTGTALNEKLFF
>TRBD2|TRBV27|NA|TRBJ2-1
TGTGCCAGCAGTCTCGGACAACGAGGGACTAGCGGACCCAATGAGCAGTTCTTC
CASSLGQRGTSGPNEQFF
>NA|TRBV19|NA|TRBJ1-2
TGTGCCAGCAGACAGGTGGATTCCCTTTCTAACTATGGCTACACCTTC
CASRQVDSLSNYGYTF
>TRBD1|TRBV19|NA|TRBJ1-2
TGTGCCAGTAGTATCCCGGGACAGCAGTCCGGCTACACCTTC
CASSIPGQQSGYTF
>NA|TRBV7-2|NA|TRBJ2-7
TGTGCCAGCAGCTTAAGGGGCGGGGAAACCTACGAGCAGTACTTC
CASSLRGGETYEQYF
>NA|TRBV18|NA|TRBJ2-5
TGTGCCAGCTCACTTCGCGTATTGAGCCTCCCTCAAGAGACCCAGTACTTC
CASSLRVLSLPQETQYF
>TRBD1|TRBV4-3|NA|TRBJ1-2
TGCGCCAGCAGCCGGCGGGACAGAGACTATGGCTACACCTTC
CASSRRDRDYGYTF
>TRBD1|TRBV7-2|NA|TRBJ2-1
TGTGCCAGCTGCCGGGACAGGTGGAATGAGCAGTTCTTC
CASCRDRWNEQFF
>NA|TRBV9|NA|TRBJ2-6
TGTGCCAGCAGCGTAGCAGTGCAGTCGAACTCTGGGGCCAACGTCCTGACTTTC
CASSVAVQSNSGANVLTF
>TRBD2|TRBV5-1|NA|TRBJ2-5
TGCGCCAGCAGCCCGGGAGGGACTAGCGGGGAGACCCAGTACTTC
CASSPGGTSGETQYF